The 3 T cell receptor beta chains reported below all come from one sample, sequenced in a study of CD8 T cells in ankylosing spondylitis. Each CDR3 protein is one row after TCRdb ran MiXCR on the 5' RACE reads. The table shows hundreds of thousands of distinct CDR3 sequences, with roughly 24% occurring only once. The sequencing sample was made of blood, either unsorted or a sorted T cell fraction (not recorded which). These receptors were taken from a male donor with ankylosing spondylitis or in good health (not recorded which).

This clonotype was recorded at least ten times. The chain uses TRBV7-2 and TRBJ2-1; D may correspond to TRBD1 or TRBD2 (6 bases each). Germline CDR1 and CDR2: SGHTA and FQGNSA. The V end was cut by 2 bases, the J end by 7 bases, with 18 bases between. The CDR3 runs 16 residues. CDR3 protein: CASSLLPGGLLNEQFF. In DNA form, the CDR3 reads TGTGCCAGCAGCTTATTGCCCGGGGGCCTGTTGAATGAGCAGTTCTTC. Full variable domain (missing parts from reference TRBV7-2 and TRBJ2-1): GAGVSQSPSNKVTEKGKDVELRCDPISGHTALYWYRQSLGQGLEFLIYFQGNSAPDKSGLPSDRFSAERTGGSVSTLTIQRTQQEDSAVYLCASSLLPGGLLNEQFFGPGTRLTVL.

The J gene is TRBJ2-2, the V gene TRBV27, with 7 nucleotides matching TRBD2. The CDR3 extends over 16 amino acids. V lost 4 bases, J lost 1 base, and 6 bases stayed unmatched. Germline values: CDR1 MNHEY, CDR2 SMNVEV (reference sequence). The CDR3 DNA reads TGTGCCAGCAGTTCCTCACTAGCGATGAACACCGGGGAGCTGTTTTTT. Translating gives CASSSSLAMNTGELFF.

The chain is built from TRBV20-1 and TRBJ1-2; D remains unclear. Trimming removed 5 bases from V and 0 bases from J, with 16 bases in between. Per the germline V gene, CDR1 is DFQATT and CDR2 is SNEGSKA (reference sequence). CDR3 length equals 15 residues. The CDR3 loop reads CSAYPRSLANYGYTF. DNA for the CDR3: TGCAGTGCTTATCCCCGAAGCCTCGCTAACTATGGCTACACCTTC.